This TCR beta chain was recovered during a study of beta chain features in type 1 diabetes. Germline V CDR1 and CDR2: SGHTA, FQGNSA. The CDR3 totals 15 residues. The V end was cut by 2 bases, the J end by 1 base, with 9 bases between. In its sample, this clone was seen a few times. The target antigen is unknown. Reverse transcribing all isolated RNA meant expressed TCRB transcripts were sequenced. Repertoires were generated with immunoSEQ multiplex PCR, while TCRdb's copy carries only in-frame clones and drops some. The table shows 150,000 or so clones, with about 10% occurring only once. Cell sorting via CD45RO/CCR7/CD25/CD127/CD95/CD27 was performed to obtain CD4+ naive, central memory, regulatory and stem cell-like memory cells. Study-level points and caveats: In all four CD4+ subsets, TCRB CDR3 length was significantly, moderately reduced in type 1 diabetes. VDJ junctions from type 1 diabetes patients carried fewer insertions and larger deletions. Amplification by PCR could prefer shorter templates, with the same effect in patients and controls.

This receptor was taken from a man in his late teens or twenties in good health. V usage is TRBV7-2 and J usage is TRBJ1-5; D not resolved. Material for sequencing was central memory CD4+ T cells from blood. This CDR3 is CASSLTRGSNQPQHF. As DNA, the CDR3 is TGTGCCAGCAGCTTAACCCGGGGAAGCAATCAGCCCCAGCATTTT.